The 17 T cell receptor beta chains given below trace back to one sample, sequenced in a study of cytomegalovirus exposure and HLA in healthy donors. Profiled with immunoSEQ multiplex PCR; TCRdb holds only in-frame clones, not every one. Of about 130,000 clones in the sample, around 89% were seen once. The source material was PBMCs. All receptors derive from a woman under 40 in good health and CMV-seropositive.

The V gene is TRBV7-8, the J gene TRBJ1-1; D perhaps matches TRBD1 (5 bases). The CDR3 has 14 residues. Between the trimmed V and J ends, which lost 7 bases and 1 base, there was a span of 13 bases. Germline-derived CDR1 and CDR2 are SGHVS and FQNEAQ. The DNA for the CDR3 is TGTGCCAGCACCCTAGGCGGGGGGAACACTGAAGCTTTCTTT. It translates to CASTLGGGNTEAFF.

This chain links TRBV5-1 with TRBJ2-2; TRBD1 matches 10 bases. V shed 3 bases and J 4 bases; nucleotides not matched to a gene: 3. Looked up from germline, CDR1 is SGHRS and CDR2 is YFSETQ. CDR3 size: 15 residues. CDR3: CASSSDRGSTGELFF. CDR3 nucleotide sequence: TGCGCCAGCAGCTCGGACAGGGGGTCCACCGGGGAGCTGTTTTTT. The variable domain in full, with the rest retrieved from reference TRBV5-1 and TRBJ2-2, is KAGVTQTPRYLIKTRGQQVTLSCSPISGHRSVSWYQQTPGQGLQFLFEYFSETQRNKGNFPGRFSGRQFSNSRSEMNVSTLELGDSALYLCASSSDRGSTGELFFGEGSRLTVL.

The chain uses TRBV27 and TRBJ2-7; TRBD1 agrees at 9 bases. J gave up 5 bases and V 5 bases, and 7 bases lay outside the gene matches. CDR3 length: 14 residues. In germline, CDR1 is MNHEY, CDR2 SMNVEV (reference sequence). CDR3 nucleotides: TGTGCCAGCAGTATCCGGGACAGGGTCCACGAGCAGTACTTC. Amino acids: CASSIRDRVHEQYF.

V is TRBV5-1 and J is TRBJ1-2; D perhaps matches TRBD1 (6 bases). Per the germline V gene, CDR1 is SGHRS and CDR2 is YFSETQ. V lost 4 bases and J lost 0, with 16 bases in between. This CDR3 spans 16 amino acids. The CDR3, as DNA: TGCGCCAGCAGCACCCCGGGACAACTTTCTAACTATGGCTACACCTTC. This gives the protein CASSTPGQLSNYGYTF.

This rearrangement joins TRBV2 to TRBJ2-2, with D possibly TRBD1 on 6 matching bases. Deletions cut 7 bases from V and 4 bases from J, with 10 bases between. Germline V gene sequence: CDR1 SNHLY, CDR2 FYNNEI. The CDR3 has 13 residues. The CDR3 DNA is TGTGCCAGCAAGTCCAGGGGCACCGGGGAGCTGTTTTTT. Its translation: CASKSRGTGELFF.

V and J are TRBV6-5 and TRBJ2-7; possible D gene TRBD1, 7 bases. There are 13 residues in the CDR3. The V end was cut by 6 bases, the J end by 3 bases, with 12 bases between. Germline CDR1 and CDR2: MNHEY and SVGAGI. CDR3 sequence (DNA): TGTGCCAGCAGGCGGGACAGATACTACGAGCAGTACTTC. Its protein is CASRRDRYYEQYF.

The chain has TRBV5-5 and TRBJ2-7, with D possibly TRBD1 on 6 matching bases. CDR1 is SGHKS and CDR2 is YYEKEE in the germline V gene (reference sequence). V was cut by 0 bases and J by 3 bases, with 10 bases left in between. The CDR3 consists of 14 residues. The CDR3 coding sequence is TGTGCCAGCAGCTTGGACGGCAGGGGCTACGAGCAGTACTTC. Translated, it gives CASSLDGRGYEQYF.

The gene calls are TRBV27 and TRBJ2-7; 10 positions match TRBD2. Trimming removed 3 bases from V and 4 bases from J; junction bases left unmatched: 6. Looked up from germline, CDR1 is MNHEY and CDR2 is SMNVEV (reference sequence). The CDR3 is 15 residues long. The CDR3 DNA reads as TGTGCCAGCAGTTTCGTGGCTAGCGGGAGATACGAGCAGTACTTC. Protein sequence: CASSFVASGRYEQYF.

This clone was observed a single time. The chain carries TRBV7-9 and TRBJ2-3; a weak D match, TRBD1 (5 bases). Germline V gene lookup returns CDR1 SEHNR and CDR2 FQNEAQ (reference sequence). V was trimmed by 3 bases and J by 2 bases, leaving 12 bases between them. The CDR3 is 15 residues long. CDR3 residues: CASSFPAGPTDTQYF. The CDR3 DNA reads TGTGCCAGCAGCTTCCCGGCAGGGCCCACAGATACGCAGTATTTT.

The rearrangement uses TRBV4-1 and TRBJ2-3, with TRBD1 as a possible D gene (5 bases). The ends were cut back, 0 bases at V and 4 bases at J, with 17 bases in the middle. In germline, CDR1 is MGHRA, CDR2 YSYEKL. The CDR3 has 17 amino acids. The CDR3 nucleotides read TGCGCCAGCAGCCAAGAAGGGGCCCATCGCGGTCCAGATACGCAGTATTTT. Its protein is CASSQEGAHRGPDTQYF.

The chain links TRBV9 to TRBJ2-1; 9 positions match TRBD2. The CDR3 extends over 18 amino acids. From germline, CDR1 is SGDLS and CDR2 YYNGEE. The ends lost 0 bases at V and 4 bases at J; junction bases unmatched: 11. The CDR3 is CASSVVGLAGPGYNEQFF. Here the CDR3 DNA reads TGTGCCAGCAGCGTAGTTGGGCTAGCGGGACCAGGGTACAATGAGCAGTTCTTC.

The chain joins TRBV14 to TRBJ1-3; possible D gene TRBD1, 6 bases. CDR1 SGHDN and CDR2 FVKESK come from the germline V gene. V shed 6 bases and J shed 1 base, with 10 bases lying between them. The CDR3 covers 14 residues. CDR3 DNA: TGTGCCAGCAGTATGGACAGTTCTGGAAACACCATATATTTT. This gives the protein CASSMDSSGNTIYF.

DNA of the CDR3: TGCGCCAGCAGTGACACTTCCTCCTACGAGCAGTACTTC. This encodes CASSDTSSYEQYF. The chain is built from TRBV10-2 and TRBJ2-7; no reliable D call. The CDR3 length is 13 residues. CDR1 is WSHSY and CDR2 is SAAADI in the germline V gene. Trimming cost V 3 bases and J 0 bases, with 6 bases left between them.

This clone was found once. The chain links TRBV4-1 to TRBJ2-1; 9 positions match TRBD2. V shed 0 bases and J 9 bases; nucleotides not matched to a gene: 12. The CDR3 covers 17 residues. Germline V gene sequence: CDR1 MGHRA, CDR2 YSYEKL. In DNA, the CDR3 is TGCGCCAGCAGCCAAGATCCTGTAGCGGGAGAGATTGGTGAGCAGTTCTTC. It specifies CASSQDPVAGEIGEQFF.

V is TRBV6-5 and J is TRBJ2-7; D may be TRBD2 (6 bases). V lost 4 bases to trimming and J lost 6 bases, with 16 bases between them. The CDR3 is 14 amino acids. CDR1 and CDR2 from the germline V gene are MNHEY and SVGAGI. In DNA, the CDR3 is TGTGCCAGCAGTTCCCCCGGGACTCCCTTCGAGCAGTACTTC. Translating it yields CASSSPGTPFEQYF.

The rearrangement uses TRBV4-1 and TRBJ2-6; no clear D gene. Germline V gene sequence: CDR1 MGHRA, CDR2 YSYEKL. The CDR3 runs 18 residues. Trimming shortened V by 1 base and J by 3 bases, and 16 bases separated the two germline ends. DNA of the CDR3: TGCGCCAGCAGCCAAGTTTCCCTGGTGAGCAATGGGGCCAACGTCCTGACTTTC. It yields the protein CASSQVSLVSNGANVLTF.

This clone was recorded a few times. The chain has TRBV5-1 and TRBJ1-2; D not certain. The length of the CDR3 is 14 residues. Germline CDR1 is SGHRS and CDR2 is YFSETQ. The V end lost 0 bases, the J end lost 2 bases, and 8 bases lay between the germline ends. This CDR3 is CASSLAPGNYGYTF. The CDR3 nucleotides read TGCGCCAGCAGCTTGGCCCCAGGAAACTATGGCTACACCTTC.